One and the same sample provided the 26 T cell receptor beta chains below, sequenced in a study of blood T cell repertoires in COVID-19. Assay: immunoSEQ multiplex PCR; the TCRdb copy retains only in-frame clones and omits some. The sample records some 150,000 clones, approximately 87% being singletons. The sequenced sample consisted of peripheral blood. Receptors were obtained from a woman in her 50s with active or convalescent COVID-19.

This clone was seen only a few times. The chain recombines TRBV6-2 or TRBV6-3 with TRBJ2-7, with D possibly being TRBD2 (6 bases). The CDR3 is 14 residues long. Germline CDR1 is MNHEY and CDR2 is SVGEGT. Trimming left V 0 bases short and J 3 bases short, with 9 bases between. CDR3 coding DNA: TGTGCCAGCAGTTACTCTAGCGGACGCTACGAGCAGTACTTC. As protein: CASSYSSGRYEQYF.

The rearrangement joins TRBV28 to TRBJ1-2; 9 nucleotides align to TRBD1. Germline CDR1 reads MDHEN; CDR2 reads SYDVKM. J lost 7 bases, V lost 5 bases, and 11 bases had no gene match. The CDR3 is 15 residues long. CDR3 nucleotides: TGTGCCAGCAGTCCCCGAGGACAGGGGAGAGGTGGCTACACCTTC. Amino acids: CASSPRGQGRGGYTF.

V gene TRBV28 combines with J gene TRBJ2-1; a weak D match, TRBD2 (5 bases). This CDR3 contains 13 residues. Germline V gene lookup returns CDR1 MDHEN and CDR2 SYDVKM. V lost 2 bases to trimming and J lost 15 bases, with 17 bases between them. In DNA form, the CDR3 reads TGTGCCAGCAGTTTAAATGGTCCCCTTGAGGGGTTCTTC. It encodes CASSLNGPLEGFF.

This chain connects TRBV13 to TRBJ1-6; D is undetermined. V lost 3 bases, J lost 0 bases, and 6 bases lay in between. CDR1 is PRHDT and CDR2 is FYEKMQ in the germline V gene (reference sequence). The CDR3 is 15 amino acids. CDR3 amino acids: CASSLPSSYNSPLHF. CDR3 bases: TGTGCCAGCAGCTTGCCGAGCTCCTATAATTCACCCCTCCACTTT.

This chain joins TRBV7-9 and TRBJ1-1; D might be TRBD1 (6 bases). Looked up from germline, CDR1 is SEHNR and CDR2 is FQNEAQ (reference sequence). The CDR3 contains 15 residues. Trimming took 1 base from V and 4 from J, leaving 13 bases between them. CDR3 region: CASSLGAGAGTEAFF. In DNA, the CDR3 is TGTGCCAGCAGCTTAGGGGCAGGGGCGGGCACTGAAGCTTTCTTT.

The chain has TRBV30 and TRBJ1-4; D gene uncertain. The CDR3 contains 13 residues. The ends were cut back, 3 bases at V and 2 bases at J, with 7 bases in the middle. Per germline, CDR1 GTSNPN and CDR2 SVGIG (reference sequence). CDR3 nucleotides: TGTGCCTGGAGCTATTCGACTAATGAAAAACTGTTTTTT. Amino acids: CAWSYSTNEKLFF.

The gene calls are TRBV29-1 and TRBJ1-1; the D is unclear. Germline V gene data show CDR1 as SQVTM and CDR2 as ANQGSEA. The CDR3 sequence is 13 residues long. V was shortened by 5 bases and J by 2 bases, with 12 bases between the two germline ends. CDR3 loop: CSVTPRLNTEAFF. In nucleotides, the CDR3 is TGCAGCGTTACTCCTCGACTTAACACTGAAGCTTTCTTT.

This chain uses TRBV2 with TRBJ1-1; a possible D gene is TRBD1 (5 bases). Germline assignment: CDR1 SNHLY and CDR2 FYNNEI. Trimming removed 3 bases from V and 3 bases from J, with 14 bases in between. This CDR3 spans 15 amino acids. CDR3 sequence reads: CASSDGGTKDTEAFF. CDR3 sequence (DNA): TGTGCCAGCAGTGACGGGGGAACGAAGGACACTGAAGCTTTCTTT.

The chain is built from TRBV28 and TRBJ1-3, with D unresolved. CDR1 is MDHEN, CDR2 SYDVKM, per germline. Trimming removed 2 bases at V and 0 bases at J, with 8 bases between. The CDR3 contains 15 residues. CDR3 loop: CASSLGVVSGNTIYF. DNA of the CDR3: TGTGCCAGCAGTTTAGGAGTGGTCTCTGGAAACACCATATATTTT.

The gene calls are TRBV11-3 and TRBJ2-3, with 7 bases lining up with TRBD2. From germline, CDR1 is SGHNT and CDR2 YENEEA. The CDR3 spans 16 residues. J was trimmed by 3 bases and V by 3 bases; bases with no gene match: 9. CDR3 bases: TGTGCCAGCAGCTTCGGGACTACCTCGGGGACAGATACGCAGTATTTT. This gives the protein CASSFGTTSGTDTQYF.

The V call is TRBV2, the J call TRBJ1-1; 9 bases agree with TRBD1. The CDR3 loop spans 16 amino acids. J was trimmed by 0 bases and V by 4 bases; bases with no gene match: 6. Germline-derived CDR1 and CDR2 are SNHLY and FYNNEI. CDR3 region: CASSGQGVLLNTEAFF. CDR3 DNA: TGTGCCAGCAGTGGACAGGGGGTTTTGCTGAACACTGAAGCTTTCTTT.

This clone was recorded only once. The chain has TRBV30 and TRBJ1-6, with a possible D match to TRBD1 (6 bases). Per germline, CDR1 GTSNPN and CDR2 SVGIG (reference sequence). The CDR3 is made up of 14 amino acids. The V end lost 6 bases, the J end lost 5 bases, and 14 bases lay between the germline ends. The CDR3 here is CACTRQANNSPLHF. The CDR3 nucleotides read TGTGCCTGTACCCGACAGGCCAATAATTCACCCCTCCACTTT.

The J gene is TRBJ1-4, the V gene TRBV19, with a possible D match to TRBD1 (5 bases). The germline CDR1 and CDR2 sequences are LNHDA and SQIVND (reference sequence). The CDR3 runs 13 residues. V was clipped by 3 bases and J by 8 bases, with 10 bases between them. CDR3 residues: CASSIQGGEKLFF. The CDR3, as DNA: TGTGCCAGTAGTATTCAGGGTGGCGAAAAACTGTTTTTT. Filled out from reference TRBV19 and TRBJ1-4, the complete variable domain reads DGGITQSPKYLFRKEGQNVTLSCEQNLNHDAMYWYRQDPGQGLRLIYYSQIVNDFQKGDIAEGYSVSREKKESFPLTVTSAQKNPTAFYLCASSIQGGEKLFFGSGTQLSVL.

The chain uses TRBV21-1 and TRBJ1-5; no check of the table's D call, TRBD1, against the DNA was made. TRBV21-1 is an annotated pseudogene. CDR3 length: 16 amino acids. DNA of the CDR3: TGTGCCAGCACCACTTCAGGGACAGGGGGCTATCAGCCCCAGCATTTT. Translating it yields CASTTSGTGGYQPQHF.

J is TRBJ1-2 and V is TRBV21-1; the D segment call TRBD1 is taken from the table without a DNA check. TRBV21-1 is listed as a pseudogene. The CDR3 sequence is 14 residues long. The CDR3 region is CASSKLARGDGYTF. The CDR3 DNA sequence: TGTGCCAGCAGCAAATTGGCCAGGGGAGATGGCTACACCTTC.

The genes are TRBV5-1 and TRBJ1-2, with D hard to call. Deletions cut 0 bases from V and 3 bases from J, with 9 bases between. The germline V gene encodes CDR1 SGHRS and CDR2 YFSETQ. This CDR3 region has 14 residues. CDR3 amino acids: CASSLDFGDYGYTF. CDR3 DNA: TGCGCCAGCAGCTTGGATTTCGGAGACTATGGCTACACCTTC.

V usage is TRBV19 and J usage is TRBJ1-4; D is possibly TRBD1 (6 bases). Germline V CDR1 and CDR2: LNHDA, SQIVND (reference sequence). The CDR3 consists of 14 residues. Trimming took off 7 bases at V and 7 bases at J, with 16 bases between the two ends. This CDR3 is CASTAQGPGEKLFF. Written as DNA, the CDR3 is TGTGCCAGTACCGCACAGGGACCCGGTGAAAAACTGTTTTTT. Variable domain in full (rest from reference TRBV19 and TRBJ1-4): DGGITQSPKYLFRKEGQNVTLSCEQNLNHDAMYWYRQDPGQGLRLIYYSQIVNDFQKGDIAEGYSVSREKKESFPLTVTSAQKNPTAFYLCASTAQGPGEKLFFGSGTQLSVL.

The V call is TRBV28, the J call TRBJ2-5, with D possibly being TRBD1 (6 bases). This CDR3 contains 17 residues. Trimming left V 0 bases short and J 1 base short, with 15 bases between. CDR1 and CDR2 from the germline V gene are MDHEN and SYDVKM. For the CDR3, the DNA is TGTGCCAGCAGTTTATGGGGGGCAGAACTAAGCCAAGAGACCCAGTACTTC. It translates to CASSLWGAELSQETQYF.

The genes are TRBV18 and TRBJ1-2; 7 bases fit TRBD1. In germline, CDR1 is KGHSH, CDR2 LQKENI. J lost 4 bases, V lost 2 bases, and 10 bases had no gene match. The CDR3 spans 16 residues. The CDR3 region has the DNA TGTGCCAGCTCACCAATTACAGGGGAGGTCCTCTATGGCTACACCTTC. Its protein is CASSPITGEVLYGYTF.

This chain connects TRBV4-2 to TRBJ2-5, with no clear D. V was pared by 3 bases and J by 0 bases, with 5 bases between. The CDR3 is made up of 13 amino acids. Germline assignment: CDR1 LGHNA and CDR2 YNFKEQ. CDR3 nucleotide sequence: TGTGCCAGCAGCCAGACTCACCAAGAGACCCAGTACTTC. This sequence encodes CASSQTHQETQYF.

This chain joins TRBV15 and TRBJ2-5, with 7 bases that match TRBD1. The CDR3 is made up of 17 amino acids. J was trimmed by 1 base and V by 0 bases; bases with no gene match: 8. CDR1 is LNHNV and CDR2 is YYDKDF in the germline V gene (reference sequence). The CDR3 spells CATSRDLKDRFQETQYF. CDR3 in DNA: TGTGCCACCAGCAGAGATCTAAAGGACAGGTTCCAAGAGACCCAGTACTTC.

This chain links TRBV6-2 or TRBV6-3 with TRBJ2-5; 14 positions match TRBD2. CDR1 is MNHEY, CDR2 SVGEGT, per germline. Trimming removed 6 bases from V and 2 bases from J; junction bases left unmatched: 5. The CDR3 has 16 residues. This chain's CDR3 is CASSHRLAGGQETQYF. The CDR3 nucleotides read TGTGCCAGCAGCCACCGACTAGCGGGAGGGCAAGAGACCCAGTACTTC.

This clone has more than one count but fewer than ten. V is TRBV5-1 and J is TRBJ2-7; 9 bases match TRBD2. The CDR3 is 17 residues long. Germline V gene lookup returns CDR1 SGHRS and CDR2 YFSETQ. The J segment lost 4 bases and the V segment lost 1 base, leaving 12 bases of the junction unmatched. For the CDR3, the DNA is TGCGCCAGCAGCTTGCATCTTGGCGGGAGGGCCTTATACGAGCAGTACTTC. It translates to CASSLHLGGRALYEQYF.

The J gene is TRBJ2-2, the V gene TRBV5-6; 9 bases fit TRBD1. The CDR3 contains 18 residues. CDR1 and CDR2 (germline): SGHDT, YYEEEE. Trimming at V came to 4 bases and at J to 5 bases, leaving 15 bases not matched to a gene. For the CDR3, the DNA is TGTGCCAGCAGCCCATACATGACGGGACAGGGAGGAACCGGGGAGCTGTTTTTT. Translation: CASSPYMTGQGGTGELFF.

This clone was recorded once. The genes are TRBV5-1 and TRBJ2-5; 10 bases map to TRBD2. V trimming: 6 bases; J trimming: 3 bases; junction bases outside the gene matches: 8. The CDR3 spans 15 residues. The germline gives CDR1 SGHRS, CDR2 YFSETQ. The CDR3 DNA is TGCGCCAGCAACCTAGCGGGAGTAGGGAAAGAGACCCAGTACTTC. It codes for CASNLAGVGKETQYF.

This chain connects TRBV28 to TRBJ1-3; 12 positions agree with TRBD1. V lost 6 bases, J lost 7 bases, and 7 bases stayed unmatched. The CDR3 length is 15 residues. The germline V gene has CDR1 MDHEN and CDR2 SYDVKM. CDR3 in amino acids: CASSNRDRGLNTIYF. The CDR3 DNA sequence: TGTGCCAGCAGCAATCGGGACAGGGGGCTGAACACCATATATTTT. The whole variable domain, filled in from reference TRBV28 and TRBJ1-3, reads DVKVTQSSRYLVKRTGEKVFLECVQDMDHENMFWYRQDPGLGLRLIYFSYDVKMKEKGDIPEGYSVSREKKERFSLILESASTNQTSMYLCASSNRDRGLNTIYFGEGSWLTVV.